This T cell receptor (beta chain) originates from a study of cytomegalovirus exposure and HLA in healthy donors. Germline-derived CDR1 and CDR2 are SNHLY and FYNNEI. The CDR3 consists of 15 residues. Losses at the gene ends were 3 bases for V and 7 bases for J; bases not matched to a gene: 6. The primer mix had 60 Vbeta and 13 Jbeta primers. Authors' analysis steps: Approximately 72 million unique TCR beta chains, around 11 million of them shared, were counted by a later analysis. The assay was immunoSEQ multiplex PCR, and TCRdb's table has in-frame clones only and misses some. D and trimming come from the DNA, and the V and J calls and clone size come from that table. Recorded for this sample: about 34,000 clones. About this clone itself: Its antigen is unidentified.

Study-level points and caveats: There were some V segments, including TRBV6-2 and TRBV6-3, excluded as indistinguishable.

This sequence originates from a woman in her 40s in good health and CMV-seropositive. Sequenced: PBMCs. V gene TRBV2 combines with J gene TRBJ1-5, with TRBD1 matching over 10 bases. This CDR3 reads CASSEGPGQGQPQHF. The CDR3 DNA is TGTGCCAGCAGTGAGGGACCGGGACAGGGGCAGCCCCAGCATTTT.